In this sample, the clone carrying this T cell receptor beta chain turned up a few times. Its target is not known. The data derive from a study of T cells after yellow fever vaccination. About the study: The fractions with low cell numbers were processed using SMART-Seq v4 Ultra Low Input.

One entry per CDR3 protein, called by TCRdb with MiXCR from the 5' RACE reads. The sample yields 500,000 to 650,000 distinct CDR3 sequences, about 13% seen once. Germline CDR1 reads SGHVS; CDR2 reads FQNEAQ. Trimming took 3 bases from V and 5 from J, leaving 14 bases between them. This CDR3 has 15 amino acids. Study-wide results and caveats: Detected again after the booster were most primary-vaccination clones, at approximately 95% CD4 and approximately 90% CD8. Just a small share of clonotypes turned up in the CD4 compartment as well as the CD8 compartment.

This TCR was sampled from a man under 40 who received the YFV17D yellow fever vaccine. The chain combines TRBV7-8 with TRBJ1-5, with no clear D. The sample in question was PBMCs, obtained on the day of the yellow fever booster vaccination. The chain's CDR3 is CASSLDPGRDQPQHF. CDR3 DNA sequence: TGTGCCAGCAGCTTGGACCCAGGCCGAGATCAGCCCCAGCATTTT.